A selection of T cell receptor beta chains follows, all from one sample in a study of blood T cell repertoires in COVID-19. Data came from immunoSEQ multiplex PCR; TCRdb stores just in-frame clones and leaves some out. The sample carries about 330,000 clones, around 87% recorded once. Sequenced sample: PBMCs or T cells enriched from blood (not recorded which). The receptors were gathered from a woman in her twenties or thirties who had recovered from COVID-19. Both conserved end residues are trimmed from each CDR3. Clone size is shown for a subset of rows, as once, few, many or a class of expanded clone.

clone_size: .; v_call: TRBV7-6; j_call: TRBJ2-2; cdr3_aa: ASSLSAPSRERGGRTGELF
clone_size: .; v_call: TRBV6-5; j_call: TRBJ2-7; cdr3_aa: ASTLQGGGYEQY
clone_size: .; v_call: TRBV13; j_call: TRBJ2-3; cdr3_aa: ASSPRSGGEVRDTQY
clone_size: .; v_call: TRBV6-5; j_call: TRBJ2-3; cdr3_aa: ASNSLETDTQY
clone_size: .; v_call: TRBV12-3/TRBV12-4; j_call: TRBJ1-2; cdr3_aa: ASSLGAGEGYT
clone_size: .; v_call: TRBV3-1/TRBV3-2; j_call: TRBJ1-1; cdr3_aa: ASSQAIDMNTEAF
clone_size: .; v_call: TRBV14; j_call: TRBJ1-1; cdr3_aa: ASSQITGSSTEAF
clone_size: .; v_call: TRBV4-1; j_call: TRBJ1-5; cdr3_aa: ASSQEAAAQPQH
clone_size: .; v_call: TRBV24-1; j_call: TRBJ1-5; cdr3_aa: ATFPGTGRNQPQH
clone_size: .; v_call: TRBV19; j_call: TRBJ1-2; cdr3_aa: ASSRNRGGKYGYT
clone_size: .; v_call: TRBV28; j_call: TRBJ1-5; cdr3_aa: ASSPRTGDQPQH
clone_size: .; v_call: TRBV28; j_call: TRBJ2-5; cdr3_aa: ASSPGGRETQY
clone_size: .; v_call: TRBV5-6; j_call: TRBJ2-7; cdr3_aa: ASSLGQGNPYEQY
clone_size: .; v_call: TRBV5-1; j_call: TRBJ1-2; cdr3_aa: ASSLGFGRGWYGYT
clone_size: .; v_call: TRBV5-1; j_call: TRBJ1-1; cdr3_aa: ASSGNREQAF
clone_size: .; v_call: TRBV5-4; j_call: TRBJ2-5; cdr3_aa: ASSFGLARKETQY
clone_size: .; v_call: TRBV2; j_call: TRBJ2-3; cdr3_aa: ARSPYLITDTQY
clone_size: .; v_call: TRBV5-8; j_call: TRBJ2-5; cdr3_aa: ASSLGGGERGGRETQY
clone_size: .; v_call: TRBV30; j_call: TRBJ2-7; cdr3_aa: AWSNSAGVDEQY
clone_size: once; v_call: TRBV19; j_call: TRBJ1-2; cdr3_aa: ASSLARDNYGYT
clone_size: .; v_call: TRBV5-1; j_call: TRBJ1-2; cdr3_aa: ASSSQGRMDYGYT
clone_size: .; v_call: TRBV9; j_call: TRBJ2-1; cdr3_aa: ASSVEGYEQF
clone_size: few; v_call: TRBV25-1; j_call: TRBJ1-2; cdr3_aa: ASSSQGFEGYT
clone_size: .; v_call: TRBV13; j_call: TRBJ2-7; cdr3_aa: ASSSSFGSYEQY
clone_size: .; v_call: TRBV4-1; j_call: TRBJ1-5; cdr3_aa: ASSRTTGRISNQPQH
clone_size: once; v_call: TRBV19; j_call: TRBJ1-5; cdr3_aa: ASTLFGGSNQPQH
clone_size: .; v_call: TRBV27; j_call: TRBJ1-6; cdr3_aa: ASSPGTGWSPLH
clone_size: .; v_call: TRBV2; j_call: TRBJ1-4; cdr3_aa: ASMNPGANNEKLF
clone_size: .; v_call: TRBV3-1/TRBV3-2; j_call: TRBJ1-5; cdr3_aa: ASSLGQGGQPQH
clone_size: .; v_call: TRBV19; j_call: TRBJ1-1; cdr3_aa: ASSLLGGVEAF
clone_size: .; v_call: TRBV4-1; j_call: TRBJ1-2; cdr3_aa: ASSQNRRQSDRGIGGYT
clone_size: .; v_call: TRBV19; j_call: TRBJ2-2; cdr3_aa: ASSIAGGTGELF
clone_size: .; v_call: TRBV10-2; j_call: TRBJ1-1; cdr3_aa: ASTRNTEAF
clone_size: .; v_call: TRBV28; j_call: TRBJ1-1; cdr3_aa: ASTVTGGVIRNTEAF
clone_size: .; v_call: TRBV10-1; j_call: TRBJ2-1; cdr3_aa: ASSESTGLDLNEQF
clone_size: .; v_call: TRBV25-1; j_call: TRBJ1-3; cdr3_aa: ASRGDRVDSGNTIY
clone_size: .; v_call: TRBV19; j_call: TRBJ2-1; cdr3_aa: ASSTAGEAITWSNEQF
clone_size: few; v_call: TRBV28; j_call: TRBJ1-1; cdr3_aa: ASSRGFEAF
clone_size: .; v_call: TRBV7-2; j_call: TRBJ2-3; cdr3_aa: ASSLALRTDSQY
clone_size: few; v_call: TRBV6-4; j_call: TRBJ2-6; cdr3_aa: ASSDQRISSGANVLT